Listed below are T cell receptor beta chains from one sample, sequenced in a study of cytomegalovirus exposure and HLA in healthy donors. TCRdb's table, derived via immunoSEQ multiplex PCR, lists solely in-frame clones and lacks some. This sample carries approximately 190,000 clones, around 80% of them seen once, and the ten largest clones take about 1.8%. Material: PBMCs. These receptors all stem from a man aged 40-49 years in good health and CMV-seropositive. Each CDR3 is given without its conserved first and last residue. Not every row has a clone size; where given, it reads once, few, many or a size class.

clone size: -
V gene: TRBV10-3
CDR3 protein: AISEAGNSLSGANVLT

clone size: -
V gene: TRBV7-3
CDR3 protein: ASSLVGRDSTDTQY

clone size: -
V gene: TRBV11-2
CDR3 protein: ASSTDRGADEQF

clone size: -
V gene: TRBV7-3
CDR3 protein: ASATGGEGAF

clone size: -
V gene: TRBV6-5
CDR3 protein: ASSSPTGWGLDTQY

clone size: -
V gene: TRBV29-1
CDR3 protein: SVVGQTINYGYT

clone size: -
V gene: TRBV18
CDR3 protein: ASSPRPGGDTEAF

clone size: few
V gene: TRBV4-3
CDR3 protein: ASSQVKGGEGYEQY

clone size: -
V gene: TRBV30
CDR3 protein: AWSYGSTDTQY

clone size: -
V gene: TRBV27
CDR3 protein: ASSPEADRGNEQF

clone size: -
V gene: TRBV28
CDR3 protein: ASSLEAGGRETQY

clone size: -
V gene: TRBV5-1
CDR3 protein: ASSFLAAGSGETQY

clone size: -
V gene: TRBV5-1
CDR3 protein: ASSLGGTGVVEQY

clone size: -
V gene: TRBV29-1
CDR3 protein: SVAGRMTGELF

clone size: -
V gene: TRBV25-1
CDR3 protein: ASSRQGYEQY

clone size: -
V gene: TRBV6-1
CDR3 protein: ASSEALGGIYEQY